Listed here are 28 T cell receptor beta chains from one sample, sequenced in a study of Ad26.COV2.S vaccination and SARS-CoV-2 variants. TCRdb's copy holds only in-frame clones and misses some; the assay was immunoSEQ multiplex PCR. The sample gives some 480,000 clones, about 83% of which show up once; around 13% is in the top ten. As to treatment: approximately 18 received Ad26.COV2.S at low or high dose, single or two shots; roughly five received placebo; per-sample allocation not given. Day 63 after the first vaccine or placebo injection was the time point for sampling. The specimen was peripheral blood, collected in a trial of Ad26.COV2.S vaccine versus placebo. All receptors come from a person between 18 and 60 years old who received the Ad26.COV2.S COVID-19 vaccine or a placebo.

The chain uses TRBV19 and TRBJ2-7; 9 bases line up with TRBD1. Losses at the gene ends were 6 bases for V and 0 bases for J; bases not matched to a gene: 3. The CDR3 runs to 14 residues. CDR1 and CDR2 (germline): LNHDA, SQIVND (reference sequence). This chain's CDR3 is CASSLQGASYEQYF. In nucleotides, the CDR3 is TGTGCCAGTAGCCTACAGGGGGCCTCCTACGAGCAGTACTTC.

In nucleotides, the CDR3 is TGTGCCAGCAGTTCAGTGGGGACGGGCGGGACTGAAGCTTTCTTT. Residues: CASSSVGTGGTEAFF. The V call is TRBV11-2, the J call TRBJ1-1; tentative D call: TRBD1 (5 bases). Trimming left V 6 bases short and J 5 bases short, with 19 bases between. The CDR3 runs 15 residues. Germline-derived CDR1 and CDR2 are SGHAT and FQNNGV.

The J gene is TRBJ2-5, the V gene TRBV28; 10 bases line up with TRBD2. The CDR3 runs to 15 residues. The V gene's germline CDR1 is MDHEN and CDR2 SYDVKM. The V segment lost 11 bases and the J segment 5 bases; nucleotides outside the gene matches: 14. CDR3 in amino acids: CASEEGSGRWETQYF. In nucleotides, the CDR3 is TGTGCCTCCGAAGAGGGTAGCGGGAGGTGGGAGACCCAGTACTTC.

The chain has TRBV9 and TRBJ2-3; D gene uncertain. V was cut by 1 base and J by 0 bases, with 9 bases left in between. Looked up from germline, CDR1 is SGDLS and CDR2 is YYNGEE. The CDR3 has 15 amino acids. CDR3 protein: CASSVSPVSTDTQYF. The CDR3, as DNA: TGTGCCAGCAGCGTATCCCCAGTGAGCACAGATACGCAGTATTTT.

CDR3 in DNA: TGTGCCAGCATCCTCGGGGGGGGAAAGGGTGAGCAGTTCTTC. Translating it yields CASILGGGKGEQFF. The chain couples TRBV11-2 to TRBJ2-1, with TRBD2 matching 8 bases. V was pared by 7 bases and J by 9 bases, with 11 bases of the junction left unmatched. CDR1 and CDR2 from the germline V gene are SGHAT and FQNNGV. The CDR3 sequence is 14 residues long.

This clone was seen a single time. The CDR3 sequence: CASSLGPGGAYTGELFF. The CDR3 nucleotides read TGTGCCAGCAGTTTAGGCCCAGGGGGGGCCTACACCGGGGAGCTGTTTTTT. The chain carries TRBV28 and TRBJ2-2; the D call may be TRBD1 or TRBD2 (7 bases each). Between the trimmed V and J ends, which lost 2 bases and 3 bases, there was a span of 16 bases. CDR1 and CDR2 from the germline V gene are MDHEN and SYDVKM. The length of the CDR3 is 17 residues. Drawing the rest from reference TRBV28 and TRBJ2-2, the complete variable domain is DVKVTQSSRYLVKRTGEKVFLECVQDMDHENMFWYRQDPGLGLRLIYFSYDVKMKEKGDIPEGYSVSREKKERFSLILESASTNQTSMYLCASSLGPGGAYTGELFFGEGSRLTVL.

The chain has TRBV2 and TRBJ2-1; 8 nucleotides align to TRBD1. Germline V gene lookup returns CDR1 SNHLY and CDR2 FYNNEI. The CDR3 contains 16 residues. V trimming: 6 bases; J trimming: 9 bases; junction bases outside the gene matches: 16. The CDR3 DNA reads as TGTGCCAGCAGAGAGGAGTCCAGGGGGCAGGGGAGTGAGCAGTTCTTC. It codes for CASREESRGQGSEQFF. Using reference TRBV2 and TRBJ2-1 for the parts outside the CDR3, the full variable domain is EPEVTQTPSHQVTQMGQEVILRCVPISNHLYFYWYRQILGQKVEFLVSFYNNEISEKSEIFDDQFSVERPDGSNFTLKIRSTKLEDSAMYFCASREESRGQGSEQFFGPGTRLTVL.

CDR3 coding DNA: TGTGCCAGCAATCGGGATGGATCCCCCTACAATGAGCAGTTCTTC. Its protein product is CASNRDGSPYNEQFF. V is TRBV5-4 and J is TRBJ2-1; D is possibly TRBD2 (5 bases). The V gene lost 6 bases and the J gene lost 2 bases, with 15 bases spanning the gap. The CDR3 contains 15 residues. Germline loops: CDR1 SGHNT, CDR2 YYREEE (reference sequence).

The chain carries TRBV4-3 and TRBJ1-2; TRBD1 matches at 8 bases. Losses at the gene ends were 7 bases for V and 6 bases for J; bases not matched to a gene: 13. This CDR3 region has 15 residues. Looked up from germline, CDR1 is LGHNA and CDR2 is YSLEER. The CDR3 bases are TGCGCCAGCAAATCGCAACAGGGGGTATTAGATGGCTACACCTTC. This translates into CASKSQQGVLDGYTF.

The chain links TRBV28 to TRBJ2-7; TRBD2 is a possible D gene (5 bases). The CDR3 length is 14 residues. Trimming removed 8 bases at V and 5 bases at J, with 19 bases between. Germline V gene data show CDR1 as MDHEN and CDR2 as SYDVKM. Here the CDR3 reads CASSWELLDDEQYF. CDR3 sequence (DNA): TGTGCCAGCTCTTGGGAGTTGCTCGATGACGAGCAGTACTTC.

The rearrangement uses TRBV5-1 and TRBJ2-2; either TRBD1 or TRBD2 may supply D (5 bases each). Germline V lookup: CDR1 SGHRS, CDR2 YFSETQ. This CDR3 has 16 residues. Trimming pared 7 bases from V and 6 bases from J, leaving 22 bases between. For the CDR3, the DNA is TGCGCCAGCGCCCGGGACCCCCTGGGAAAACCCGGGGAGCTGTTTTTT. It specifies CASARDPLGKPGELFF.

The rearrangement uses TRBV11-1 and TRBJ2-7, with D perhaps TRBD1 (6 bases). Germline V gives CDR1 SGHAT, CDR2 FQDESV (reference sequence). V shed 0 bases and J shed 6 bases, with 15 bases lying between them. The CDR3 contains 15 residues. The CDR3 region has the DNA TGTGCCAGCAGCTTAGCACAGGGCAGGGGTCCCGAGCAGTACTTC. This gives the protein CASSLAQGRGPEQYF.

The chain recombines TRBV10-3 with TRBJ1-5; 9 nucleotides match TRBD1. V dropped 5 bases and J dropped 3; count of bases not matched to a gene: 5. The CDR3 has 15 amino acids. In germline, CDR1 is ENHRY, CDR2 SYGVKD. CDR3 amino acids: CAISSRDRDNQPQHF. The CDR3 DNA is TGTGCCATCAGTTCCCGGGACAGGGACAATCAGCCCCAGCATTTT.

The chain uses TRBV7-9 and TRBJ1-4; D gene uncertain. The CDR3 totals 13 residues. Germline CDR1 is SEHNR and CDR2 is FQNEAQ (reference sequence). V lost 3 bases and J lost 3, with 5 bases in between. For the CDR3, the DNA is TGTGCCAGCAGCTTGGCTTCTAATGAAAAACTGTTTTTT. Amino acid sequence: CASSLASNEKLFF.

The rearrangement joins TRBV5-5 to TRBJ1-1, with a possible D match to TRBD1 (5 bases). Germline V gene lookup returns CDR1 SGHKS and CDR2 YYEKEE (reference sequence). The V end lost 4 bases, the J end lost 1 base, and 17 bases lay between the germline ends. The CDR3 spans 16 residues. The CDR3 sequence: CASSPGGGAKNTEAFF. The CDR3 nucleotides read TGTGCCAGCAGCCCCGGGGGTGGGGCTAAGAACACTGAAGCTTTCTTT.

The J gene is TRBJ2-1, the V gene TRBV11-2, with 9 bases fitting TRBD1. This CDR3 is built from 14 residues. CDR1 is SGHAT and CDR2 is FQNNGV in the germline V gene. V gave up 5 bases and J gave up 6 bases; unmatched junction bases: 5. The CDR3 nucleotides read TGTGCCAGCAGCCCGGACAGGGGCGTCAATGAGCAGTTCTTC. Protein sequence: CASSPDRGVNEQFF.

The chain joins TRBV28 to TRBJ2-7; D is undetermined. Trimming removed 10 bases from V and 3 bases from J, with 19 bases in between. CDR1 is MDHEN, CDR2 SYDVKM, per germline. The CDR3 has 14 amino acids. The CDR3 nucleotides read TGTGCCACCATCCCAGGAGCCAACAACTACGAGCAGTACTTC. It specifies CATIPGANNYEQYF.

This clone was observed a handful of times. J is TRBJ1-2 and V is TRBV6-6, with 8 bases that match TRBD1. The CDR3 is 15 residues long. The J segment lost 8 bases and the V segment lost 0 bases, leaving 8 bases of the junction unmatched. Per germline, CDR1 MNHNY and CDR2 SVGAGI (reference sequence). The CDR3 nucleotides read TGTGCCAGCAGTTACTCGTTCCGGACAGGGTTAGGCTACACCTTC. Protein product: CASSYSFRTGLGYTF.

This rearrangement joins TRBV2 to TRBJ2-7; D possibly matches TRBD1 or TRBD2 (5 bases each). This CDR3 spans 12 amino acids. V was shortened by 8 bases and J by 4 bases, with 12 bases between the two germline ends. Germline V gene sequence: CDR1 SNHLY, CDR2 FYNNEI. Here the CDR3 reads CASGTRPYEQYF. Written as DNA, the CDR3 is TGTGCCAGCGGGACGCGGCCATACGAGCAGTACTTC.

This rearrangement joins TRBV28 to TRBJ1-5; 9 nucleotides match TRBD1. The germline V gene encodes CDR1 MDHEN and CDR2 SYDVKM. The CDR3 totals 14 residues. V trimming: 6 bases; J trimming: 7 bases; junction bases outside the gene matches: 7. CDR3 region: CASSKQGAAQPQHF. CDR3 nucleotides: TGTGCCAGCAGCAAACAGGGGGCTGCCCAGCCCCAGCATTTT.

Only one count was recorded for this clone. The chain couples TRBV7-3 to TRBJ2-3; 10 bases map to TRBD2. The CDR3 spans 15 residues. Losses at the gene ends were 5 bases for V and 5 bases for J; bases not matched to a gene: 7. CDR1 and CDR2 from the germline V gene are SGHTA and FQGTGA. The CDR3 nucleotides are TGTGCCAGCAGCACAGCGGGAGGGCCACGAGATACGCAGTATTTT. Protein product: CASSTAGGPRDTQYF. Variable domain in full (rest from reference TRBV7-3 and TRBJ2-3): GAGVSQTPSNKVTEKGKYVELRCDPISGHTALYWYRQSLGQGPEFLIYFQGTGAADDSGLPNDRFFAVRPEGSVSTLKIQRTERGDSAVYLCASSTAGGPRDTQYFGPGTRLTVL.

This chain connects TRBV24-1 to TRBJ2-7; 10 bases are shared with TRBD2. J was trimmed by 2 bases and V by 4 bases; bases with no gene match: 7. Germline lookup yields CDR1 KGHDR and CDR2 SFDVKD. The length of the CDR3 is 16 residues. The CDR3: CATSDPSGGGAYEQYF. CDR3 nucleotide sequence: TGTGCCACCAGTGACCCTAGCGGGGGAGGGGCCTACGAGCAGTACTTC.

V and J are TRBV6-5 and TRBJ1-5; a weak D match, TRBD1 (6 bases). The CDR3 runs 12 residues. V was clipped by 7 bases and J by 8 bases, with 12 bases between them. CDR1 and CDR2 (germline): MNHEY, SVGAGI. The CDR3 spells CASMGGAKPQHF. CDR3 nucleotides: TGTGCCAGCATGGGGGGGGCCAAGCCCCAGCATTTT.

The CDR3 reads CASYGGRAGSGNTIYF. The CDR3, as DNA: TGTGCCAGCTACGGGGGGCGGGCTGGCTCTGGAAACACCATATATTTT. The chain carries TRBV4-2 and TRBJ1-3; the D gene is possibly TRBD1 (6 bases). This CDR3 contains 16 residues. Germline V lookup: CDR1 LGHNA, CDR2 YNFKEQ. The ends were cut back, 8 bases at V and 0 bases at J, with 17 bases in the middle.

Here the CDR3 reads CASSVGWGEKEKLFF. The CDR3 coding sequence is TGTGCCAGCAGCGTAGGTTGGGGGGAGAAGGAAAAACTGTTTTTT. The chain combines TRBV9 with TRBJ1-4; D is perhaps TRBD1 (5 bases). The CDR3 has 15 residues. The germline CDR1 and CDR2 sequences are SGDLS and YYNGEE. V was cut by 0 bases and J by 8 bases, with 14 bases left in between.

The chain joins TRBV6-5 to TRBJ1-5; the D gene is possibly TRBD1 (5 bases). CDR1 and CDR2 (germline): MNHEY, SVGAGI. The CDR3 covers 16 residues. The V end was cut by 4 bases, the J end by 0 bases, with 13 bases between. Here the CDR3 reads CASSSGGIYSNQPQHF. As DNA, the CDR3 is TGTGCCAGCAGTTCTGGGGGGATTTATAGCAATCAGCCCCAGCATTTT.

Points on this clone: This same CDR3 is encoded by further DNA sequences in the sample. The V call is TRBV4-3, the J call TRBJ2-7; weak D call: TRBD2 (5 bases). The length of the CDR3 is 14 residues. Germline assignment: CDR1 LGHNA and CDR2 YSLEER. Trimming left V 0 bases short and J 2 bases short, with 8 bases between. This chain's CDR3 is CASSQDEGAYEQYF. CDR3 nucleotides: TGCGCCAGCAGCCAAGATGAGGGAGCCTACGAGCAGTACTTC.

As to this clone: The junction does not match germline at one end; this may be a read error. V usage is TRBV24-1 and J usage is TRBJ1-1; D unclear. The CDR3 consists of 12 residues. Germline V gene lookup returns CDR1 KGHDR and CDR2 SFDVKD. The DNA of the CDR3 is TGTGCCACCAGTGTGCCGAACGCTGAAGCTTTCTTT. Residues: CATSVPNAEAFF.